This T cell receptor (beta chain) was sequenced during a study of shared clonotypes between healthy human individuals. About the research overall: The donors, a couple of women and a few men, were aged 18 to 49.

When replicate PCRs were run on unsorted PBMC, they used around 290 ng DNA, approximately 30,000 T cell genomes. Sequencing used immunoSEQ multiplex PCR; TCRdb keeps in-frame clones, though not all of them. The sample includes 450,000 or so clones, roughly three quarters of them seen just once. About 100 million PBMCs per unsorted sample were used for genomic DNA. The sample was PBMCs. The sequence derives from a woman aged 40 to 55 in good health. Some clones in this sample may be carry-over from other donors' samples.

The DNA for the CDR3 is TGTGCCAGCAGTTTAAGACTAGCGGGAGGTTTGGCGGATACGCAGTATTTT. Protein product: CASSLRLAGGLADTQYF. The chain couples TRBV27 to TRBJ2-3; 13 nucleotides match TRBD2. V trimming: 2 bases; J trimming: 6 bases; junction bases outside the gene matches: 8. Germline V gene lookup returns CDR1 MNHEY and CDR2 SMNVEV (reference sequence). This CDR3 contains 17 residues.